The rows below give T cell receptor beta chains drawn from one sample of a study of spatial heterogeneity in lung cancer. TCRdb itself ran the 5' RACE reads through MiXCR, one entry per CDR3 protein. The sample lists fewer than 12,000 distinct CDR3 sequences, about 12% occurring once. Sequences were derived from lung tumor tissue, sampled at surgery. The receptors were gathered from a male donor with early-stage non-small cell lung cancer. The CDR3 runs from the conserved cysteine through the conserved F or W. The D gene is left open where the match is weak. Expanded clones are given a class, and other clones once, few, many or no size at all.

size	D	J	V	DNA	CDR3
many	-	TRBJ1-1	TRBV10-3	TGTGCCATCCGGGGGTCGTCGAACACTGAAGCTTTCTTT	CAIRGSSNTEAFF
many	-	TRBJ2-1	TRBV11-2	TGTGCCAGCAGCTTTATCGGGAGCTCCTACAATGAGCAGTTCTTC	CASSFIGSSYNEQFF
-	-	TRBJ1-2	TRBV7-2	TGTGCCAGCAGCTTGTTACAGGGCTATGGCTACACCTTC	CASSLLQGYGYTF
many	-	TRBJ2-2	TRBV6-2/TRBV6-3	TGTGCCAGCAAAGGGAGAGTCGGGGTTATCGCGAACACCGGGGAGCTGTTTTTT	CASKGRVGVIANTGELFF
few	-	TRBJ1-6	TRBV28	TGTGCCAGCAGTTCCTCCGGCAGGAGCTCCTATAATTCACCCCTCCACTTT	CASSSSGRSSYNSPLHF
few	TRBD1	TRBJ1-2	TRBV10-3	TGTGCCTCCAGGGAGGAGAGGGACAGCTATGGCTACACCTTC	CASREERDSYGYTF
many	TRBD2	TRBJ2-1	TRBV7-2	TGTGCCAGCAGCTTAGAGCGGGGCAATGAGCAGTTCTTC	CASSLERGNEQFF
-	TRBD1	TRBJ2-7	TRBV25-1	TGTGCCAGCAGTGAATCAGGACAGGACTACGAGCAGTACTTC	CASSESGQDYEQYF
-	TRBD2	TRBJ2-1	TRBV5-1	TGCGCCAGCATCGCTAGCGGGGGGACCAATGAGCAGTTCTTC	CASIASGGTNEQFF
-	TRBD1	TRBJ2-7	TRBV3-1	TGTGCCAGCAGCCATAGGGGGCACTACGAGCAGTACTTC	CASSHRGHYEQYF
-	-	TRBJ2-3	TRBV5-1	TGCGCCAGCAGCTTGGGAGGGGCGAGCACAGATACGCAGTATTTT	CASSLGGASTDTQYF
many	-	TRBJ2-6	TRBV19	TGTGCCAGTAAAATGGCAGGGGAACCCTCTGGGGCCAACGTCCTGACTTTC	CASKMAGEPSGANVLTF
-	-	TRBJ1-2	TRBV7-9	TGTGCCAGCAGCCCTATTGGGAGAAACTATGGCTACACCTTC	CASSPIGRNYGYTF
few	-	TRBJ1-6	TRBV28	TGTGCCAGCAGTCCCCCTCAGGGAGTGTATTCACCCCTCCACTTT	CASSPPQGVYSPLHF
many	-	TRBJ2-2	TRBV29-1	TGCAGCGTTCGGGGCACCGCGAACACCGGGGAGCTGTTTTTT	CSVRGTANTGELFF
many	TRBD1	TRBJ1-5	TRBV28	TGTGCCAGCAGTTGGGGACAGGATCAGCCCCAGCATTTT	CASSWGQDQPQHF
few	TRBD1	TRBJ1-1	TRBV3-1	TGTGCCAGCAGCTTTACAGGGGTCACTGAAGCTTTCTTT	CASSFTGVTEAFF
-	-	TRBJ2-3	TRBV11-2	TGTGCCAGCACAGCCCGTTTTGCAGATACGCAGTATTTT	CASTARFADTQYF
few	-	TRBJ2-7	TRBV29-1	TGCAGCGTAGGGAGGACAGCCTACGAGCAGTACTTC	CSVGRTAYEQYF
few	-	TRBJ2-5	TRBV7-2	TGTGCCAGCAGCCCGGGTCCAGAGACCCAGTACTTC	CASSPGPETQYF
many	TRBD1	TRBJ2-3	TRBV19	TGTGCCAGTAGTCAGGCAGGGGGCAACACAGATACGCAGTATTTT	CASSQAGGNTDTQYF
many	-	TRBJ1-4	TRBV27	TGTGCCAGCTCCCACTACGGGACATCAGATGAAAAACTGTTTTTT	CASSHYGTSDEKLFF
-	-	TRBJ2-3	TRBV7-2	TGTGCCAGCAGCTCGAGGGGCCTAGGGACAGATACGCAGTATTTT	CASSSRGLGTDTQYF
few	-	TRBJ1-1	TRBV30	TGTGCCTGGAGTGGTAACCTTAACACTGAAGCTTTCTTT	CAWSGNLNTEAFF
few	-	TRBJ1-1	TRBV6-5	TGTGCCAGCATCTCCAGGGCGGAGAACACTGAAGCTTTCTTT	CASISRAENTEAFF
-	-	TRBJ2-5	TRBV6-1	TGTGCCAGCAGTGTGTCATTCATGGGGGCCTTAGAGACCCAGTACTTC	CASSVSFMGALETQYF
few	TRBD1	TRBJ1-2	TRBV29-1	TGCAGCGTTGAGGGACAGGATGGCTACACCTTC	CSVEGQDGYTF
-	-	TRBJ1-6	TRBV14	TGTGCCAGCAGCCAAGCCCCGGGCTTAAATTCACCCCTCCACTTT	CASSQAPGLNSPLHF
many	-	TRBJ1-1	TRBV4-3	TGCGCCAGCAGATCGGGACCCTGGGACACTGAAGCTTTCTTT	CASRSGPWDTEAFF
-	TRBD2	TRBJ2-2	TRBV9	TGTGCCAGCAGCCCTAGAGGAGCGGGGGTGGCCGGGGAGCTGTTTTTT	CASSPRGAGVAGELFF
-	-	TRBJ2-5	TRBV20-1	TGCAGTGCTAGCACTACCCTAGCGGAGACCCAGTACTTC	CSASTTLAETQYF